These T cell receptor beta chains were read from a single sample in a study of OX40 agonist ivuxolimab in advanced cancers. Data came from immunoSEQ multiplex PCR; TCRdb stores just in-frame clones and leaves some out. The repertoire holds roughly 100,000 clones, 90% seen once, with about 0.48% in the top ten. Sequencing was performed on CD4+ or CD8+ T cells sorted from blood, taken in a trial of the OX40 agonist ivuxolimab. The receptors come from an adult with an advanced solid tumor such as melanoma, head and neck, liver or kidney cancer. The CDR3 runs from the conserved cysteine through the conserved F or W. The D gene is left open where the match is weak. Clone sizes are given selectively: once, few, many, or a class where the clone is expanded.

NA NA TRBJ1-1 TRBV11-1 TGTGCCAGCAGCTTAGCGTTGTACCTCACTGAAGCTTTCTTT CASSLALYLTEAFF
NA NA TRBJ2-7 TRBV27 TGTGCCAGCAGTTTCGTCGGCTACGAGCAGTACTTC CASSFVGYEQYF
NA NA TRBJ2-1 TRBV7-2 TGTGCCAGCAGCTTAGCTTCGGACAGTTACAATGAGCAGTTCTTC CASSLASDSYNEQFF
NA NA TRBJ1-1 TRBV5-1 TGCGCCAGCGGCCCAGGGAGCGGCACTGAAGCTTTCTTT CASGPGSGTEAFF
TRBD2 NA TRBJ2-1 TRBV4-3 TGCGCCAGCAGCCAAGATTCGGGACTAGCGGGGAATGAGCAGTTCTTC CASSQDSGLAGNEQFF
TRBD2 NA TRBJ2-3 TRBV18 TGTGCCAGCGCCGGGACTAGCGGGGCCCCGAACGAATTTTTT CASAGTSGAPNEFF
TRBD1 NA TRBJ2-7 TRBV9 TGTGCCAGCAGTCGCCTCGGGACAGACTACGAGCAGTACTTC CASSRLGTDYEQYF
NA NA TRBJ1-2 TRBV19 TGTGCCAGTAGTATAGATCTCCAATCGAGGGAAGAGGCTGGCTACACCTTC CASSIDLQSREEAGYTF
TRBD2 NA TRBJ2-2 TRBV7-9 TGTGCCAGCAGCTTTGGGTCTAGCGGGGGGACCAACACCGGGGAGCTGTTTTTT CASSFGSSGGTNTGELFF
NA NA TRBJ1-1 TRBV6-5 NA CASSYQGAGTLKLSF
TRBD1 NA TRBJ2-7 TRBV11-2 TGTGCCAGCAGCAACGGACAGGAGATTTTCTACGAGCAGTACTTC CASSNGQEIFYEQYF
NA NA TRBJ1-5 TRBV28 TGTGCCAGCAGTTCGTATCAGCCCCAGCATTTT CASSSYQPQHF
NA once TRBJ1-1 TRBV4-3 TGCGCCAGCAGCCTAACCTCAGGTGCAGCTTTCTTT CASSLTSGAAFF
NA NA TRBJ2-7 TRBV28 TGTGCCAGCAGGCCAGGGGGGTCCTACGAGCAGTACTTC CASRPGGSYEQYF
TRBD1 NA TRBJ2-7 TRBV9 TGTGCCAGCAGCGCCCACCGGGACAGGGGAAACGAGCAGTACTTC CASSAHRDRGNEQYF
NA once TRBJ2-4 TRBV7-9 TGTGCCAGCAGCTTAGAAACGGGGGTTGGGTACTTC CASSLETGVGYF
NA NA TRBJ1-6 TRBV6-5 TGTGCCAGCAGTTACCAACCTCGCTTCCCCCTCCACTTT CASSYQPRFPLHF
NA NA TRBJ2-6 TRBV6-1 TGTGCCAGCAGGGTAGGCGGGGCCAACGTCCTGACTTTC CASRVGGANVLTF
NA NA TRBJ1-6 TRBV9 TGTGCCAGCAGCGTAGGGACATCAGAAGGTTCACCCCTCCACTTT CASSVGTSEGSPLHF
NA NA TRBJ2-3 TRBV7-2 TGTGCCAGCAGCTTAGTAACGGGGGTAGGCACAGATACGCAGTATTTT CASSLVTGVGTDTQYF
TRBD2 NA TRBJ2-3 TRBV7-2 TGTGCCAGCAGCTTGACTAGCGGCACAGATACGCAGTATTTT CASSLTSGTDTQYF
TRBD1 NA TRBJ1-1 TRBV23-1 TGCGCCAGCAGTCTATGGGGCCCGGACAGGGACACTGAAGCTTTCTTT CASSLWGPDRDTEAFF
NA NA TRBJ2-5 TRBV30 TGTGCCTGGGGGGCGGGACGGCAAGAGACCCAGTACTTC CAWGAGRQETQYF
TRBD2 NA TRBJ2-1 TRBV7-2 TGTGCCAGCAGCAGACGGACTAGCGGGGGGGCAGACAATGAGCAGTTCTTC CASSRRTSGGADNEQFF
TRBD2 NA TRBJ2-1 TRBV7-7 TGTGCTAGCAGCTTGGCCGGGACTAGGAGGTTCTTC CASSLAGTRRFF
NA NA TRBJ2-3 TRBV28 TGTGCCAGCAGTTTAACCCCCCGGGCGGGTACGAATACGCAGTATTTT CASSLTPRAGTNTQYF
NA NA TRBJ2-3 TRBV5-4 TGTGCCAGCAGCTTACAGGGAGTCACAGATACGCAGTATTTT CASSLQGVTDTQYF
TRBD1 NA TRBJ2-3 TRBV9 TGTGCCAGCAGCGTAGAGGGGACAGGAGATACGCAGTATTTT CASSVEGTGDTQYF
NA NA TRBJ1-2 TRBV30 TGTGCCTGGAGTGTACTAGGATTCGGCGGCTACACCTTC CAWSVLGFGGYTF
NA NA TRBJ1-2 TRBV7-2 TGTGCCAGCAGCTTATCTCAGACTCTCAAATATGGCTACACCTTC CASSLSQTLKYGYTF
NA NA TRBJ2-4 TRBV5-5 TGTGCCAGCAGCCCTGACATGTTTATAGCCAAAAACATTCAGTACTTC CASSPDMFIAKNIQYF
NA once TRBJ1-3 TRBV5-1 TGCGCCAGCAGCTTGACGGGCTTGATGGGAAACACCATATATTTT CASSLTGLMGNTIYF
TRBD1 NA TRBJ2-7 TRBV6-5 TGTGCCAGCAGACGGACAGGGTTCTACGAGCAGTACTTC CASRRTGFYEQYF
NA NA TRBJ1-2 TRBV23-1 TGCGCCAGCAGTCAATCGTTACGGGACTATGGCTACACCTTC CASSQSLRDYGYTF
NA NA TRBJ1-6 TRBV6-5 TGTGCCAGCAGTTACCCCCCTCATTCACCCCTCCACTTT CASSYPPHSPLHF
NA NA TRBJ2-7 TRBV11-3 TGTGCCAGCAGCTTCTCCGGGACGGCAGAGCAGTACTTC CASSFSGTAEQYF
TRBD2 once TRBJ2-3 TRBV7-2 TGTGCCAGCACCGTAGGGATCTCTAGCGGGGGCACAGATACGCAGTATTTT CASTVGISSGGTDTQYF
TRBD2 NA TRBJ2-3 TRBV5-4 TGTGCCAGCAGGTCCAGGACTAGCGGGGGTGGTAGCACAGATACGCAGTATTTT CASRSRTSGGGSTDTQYF
NA NA TRBJ2-7 TRBV6-1 TGTGCCAGCAGTGAAACCTACGAGCAGTACTTC CASSETYEQYF
TRBD1 NA TRBJ2-7 TRBV2 TGTGCCAGCAGTGAAGGGACAGGCACACACGAGCAGTACTTC CASSEGTGTHEQYF
NA NA TRBJ1-2 TRBV7-9 TGTGCCAGCAGCTTAGGCGACTATGGCTACACCTTC CASSLGDYGYTF